The sequence of this T cell receptor beta chain was determined in a study of shared clonotypes between healthy human individuals (dated by TCRdb to 2020 to 2021). Context from the whole study: Three men and two women, aged 18 to 49 years, made up the cohort. The study deeply sequenced blood TCR repertoires of roughly five healthy adults to estimate repertoire size and the extent of clonotype sharing between individuals. Different laboratories and diverse techniques were used to prepare libraries and sequence TCR repertoires, to increase sequencing depth and limit assay-specific biases. Each donor's leukapheresis produced roughly between roughly 0.85 and 9 billion PBMCs. For each donor, CD4 naive and CD4 memory were each given three plates, CD8 naive was given two plates, and CD8 memory was given one plate.

Findings and caveats that apply to the study as a whole: Because the study included a small number of donors, the genetic and exposure-history diversity represented was limited. Sampling was limited to blood, and TCR repertoires in tissue likely differ from TCR repertoires in blood. Larger estimated clonotype richness was generally found for naive subsets than for memory subsets. Incomplete sequencing was indicated by rarefaction of sorted-subset datasets, despite the large sequencing depth. Roughly 5% of naive CD4, 3.5% of naive CD8, approximately 2.2% of memory CD4, and around 0.42% of memory CD8 clonotypes were shared across several donors. Based on pairwise subsampling, the degree of clonotype sharing among donors was expected to be affected by sequencing depth. Compared with non-shared clonotypes, the clonotypes found in all four sorted-subset donors had higher generation probabilities.

About this clone: The clone's antigen remains unknown. Per-base quality was not reported, and no clone a single base away is much larger than it.

Using the deep immunoSEQ assay, TCR CDR3 regions were amplified from genomic DNA by multiplex PCR. Extracted genomic DNA from each cell subset was distributed evenly across all wells of several immunoSEQ 96-well plates, and each plate was treated as a replicate. For sorted subsets, about 200 ng genomic DNA, equal to some 28,000 T cell genomes, was loaded into each replicate PCR. Purified libraries were quantified with a Qubit 3.0 fluorometer, sized on a Bioanalyzer 2100, and re-quantified with the KAPA Library Quantification kit. Every immunoSEQ 96-well plate was sequenced on a separate single-read 150-cycle Illumina NextSeq 550 flow cell. Processing in the source paper ran as follows. The immunoSEQ output contained only junctional sequences without quality scores, so filtering could not match that applied to full-length reads. To assign V/J genes and CDR3, sequences were annotated using PyIR, a Python wrapper for IgBLAST v1.9, with IMGT germline references. Reads were removed for weak V/J assignments (E-value above 1e-6), missing CDR3, stop codons, out-of-frame junctions, or ambiguous translated residues. V3J clonotypes were defined by identical inferred V gene, J gene, and CDR3 amino acid sequence. Percentage overlap between repertoires was calculated by dividing the number of shared unique clonotypes by the size of the smaller repertoire. Richness of each repertoire was evaluated using RTK rarefaction, the Chao1 estimator, and Recon v2.1 estimates of unobserved clonotypes. Generation probabilities were computed with OLGA for all TCRbeta clonotypes obtained by the gDNA method from four donors. TCRdb obtained this table from immuneACCESS and retained in-frame rearrangements with V and J assigned. These tables miss some clones; where compared with another copy, unresolved V genes account for less than half of the shortfall, and the remainder is unexplained. The V and J calls and clone size were taken over from that table, and D and trimming were inferred from the DNA. This sample gives some 2.3 million clones in total; 85% to 95% of them show up just once. The ten largest clones capture 0.35% to 0.5% of the sample.

Reading the germline V gene gives CDR1 MGHDK and CDR2 SYGVNS. CDR3 length: 16 amino acids, cysteine to phenylalanine. Just the 48-base CDR3 DNA is kept, in frame starting at base 1. Deletion took 0 bases off V and 2 bases off J, with a span of 10 bases between the germline ends. The donors were healthy, HIV-negative adults who had no recently reported acute infections or vaccinations. Every donor was a Caucasian adult residing in Nashville, Tennessee, USA. CD4+ T cells were enriched by magnetic negative selection; naive cells were then positively selected on CD45RA, and the negative fraction formed the memory subset. Blood was collected by leukapheresis, and PBMCs were isolated by Ficoll-Histopaque density gradient centrifugation and then cryopreserved in liquid nitrogen vapor phase. Purity and quantity of every magnetically sorted T cell population were checked by analytical flow cytometry. Genomic DNA was isolated from every sorted fraction and measured by UV absorbance on a Nanodrop 2000c.

The receptor was isolated from a man in his late teens or twenties in good health. Some clones in this sample may be carry-over from other donors' samples. Recombination linked TRBV25-1 to TRBJ2-2; the D segment might be TRBD1 or TRBD2, since each matches 6 bases. The sequenced material came from naive CD4+ T cells from PBMCs. The sample's cell subset or site label, in plain terms: CD45RA+ positively selected. The bases are TGTGCCAGCAGTGAATACGGGGGCCTAAACACCGGGGAGCTGTTTTTT. Translated, it gives CASSEYGGLNTGELFF. When the CDR3 is completed using the reference TRBV25-1 and TRBJ2-2 genes on either side, the full variable domain is EADIYQTPRYLVIGTGKKITLECSQTMGHDKMYWYQQDPGMELHLIHYSYGVNSTEKGDLSSESTVSRIRTEHFPLTLESARPSHTSQYLCASSEYGGLNTGELFFGEGSRLTVL.